The 27 T cell receptor beta chains below come from one sample, sequenced in a study of T-cell memory formation after mild COVID-19 (dated by TCRdb to 2020 to 2023). Library construction relied on 5' RACE. The instrument given in TCRdb is Illumina NovaSeq 6000. The public sequencing data were trimmed at Q25 with fastp and processed into clonotypes with MiXCR by TCRdb, which kept only in-frame beta chains. One record per CDR3 amino acid sequence lists the most common genes and DNA. The sample table shows some 180,000 distinct CDR3 sequences, and approximately 17% are seen once. The ten top clones hold under 4.5% of the sample. Source material: PBMCs or a T cell subset sorted from them (not recorded which). These receptors originate from a man younger than 30 who had mild COVID-19 (a few samples of this study predate the infection). The sample titles of this study are shuffled in the database, so cell type and time point are left out; the donor was told from shared clones.

Only a few counts were recorded for this clonotype. The V and J genes are TRBV7-2 and TRBJ2-3; the match to TRBD1 covers 8 bases. The V and J ends lost 5 bases and 5 bases, in that order; junction bases with no gene match: 3. Germline values: CDR1 SGHTA, CDR2 FQGNSA. This CDR3 region has 13 residues. The CDR3 nucleotides are TGTGCCAGCAGCGTAGACAGGGGAGATACGCAGTATTTT. This translates into CASSVDRGDTQYF.

The V gene is TRBV12-3 or TRBV12-4, the J gene TRBJ2-3; the match to TRBD2 covers 8 bases. The J segment lost 4 bases and the V segment lost 3 bases, leaving 6 bases of the junction unmatched. This CDR3 contains 15 residues. The CDR3 DNA follows: TGTGCCAGCAGTTTTTCAGCGGGGGCACCAGATACGCAGTATTTT. This encodes CASSFSAGAPDTQYF.

The chain uses TRBV24-1 and TRBJ2-1; 9 bases line up with TRBD2. Per the germline V gene, CDR1 is KGHDR and CDR2 is SFDVKD. V lost 2 bases and J lost 5; bases outside the gene matches: 3. CDR3 length: 15 amino acids. Here the CDR3 reads CATSDSASGNNEQFF. In nucleotides, the CDR3 is TGTGCCACCAGTGATTCGGCTAGCGGGAACAATGAGCAGTTCTTC.

This chain links TRBV27 with TRBJ1-1; possible D gene TRBD1, 5 bases. Germline V CDR1 and CDR2: MNHEY, SMNVEV (reference sequence). Trimming cost V 6 bases and J 1 base, with 12 bases left between them. The CDR3 is made up of 14 amino acids. Here the CDR3 DNA reads TGTGCCAGCAGGCGACAGCTACAGAACACTGAAGCTTTCTTT. Amino acid sequence: CASRRQLQNTEAFF.

The table lists this clonotype with a few counts. The rearrangement joins TRBV6-1 to TRBJ2-2, with D perhaps matching TRBD2 (6 bases). The CDR3 has 16 amino acids. Germline assignment: CDR1 MNHNS and CDR2 SASEGT. V lost 1 base and J lost 3, with 12 bases in between. Here the CDR3 reads CASSEEGGVYTGELFF. The CDR3, as DNA: TGTGCCAGCAGTGAAGAAGGAGGGGTGTACACCGGGGAGCTGTTTTTT.

This sequence joins TRBV5-4 and TRBJ2-1, with 9 bases fitting TRBD2. Germline trimming cut 4 bases from V and 4 bases from J; bases unmatched to any gene: 6. Per the germline V gene, CDR1 is SGHNT and CDR2 is YYREEE (reference sequence). This CDR3 is 15 amino acids long. CDR3 protein: CASSGRLAEYNEQFF. CDR3 nucleotide sequence: TGTGCCAGCAGCGGCCGACTAGCGGAGTACAATGAGCAGTTCTTC.

The CDR3 protein is CASSQERTAGRYF. In DNA, the CDR3 is TGCGCCAGCAGCCAAGAGCGAACGGCCGGACGGTACTTC. The rearrangement joins TRBV4-3 to TRBJ2-4, with D uncertain. This CDR3 is built from 13 residues. The V end was cut by 0 bases, the J end by 15 bases, with 15 bases between. CDR1 and CDR2 (germline): LGHNA, YSLEER.

The chain is built from TRBV4-3 and TRBJ2-3; TRBD1 agrees at 11 bases. The CDR3 contains 17 residues. Losses at the gene ends were 1 base for V and 6 bases for J; bases not matched to a gene: 9. Germline V CDR1 and CDR2: LGHNA, YSLEER. The CDR3 DNA reads as TGCGCCAGCAGCCAAGGGCCCGGGACAGGGGGGGTTGATACGCAGTATTTT. Translated, it gives CASSQGPGTGGVDTQYF.

In this sample, this clonotype turned up a few times. This chain links TRBV5-1 with TRBJ2-3, with a weak D call TRBD2 (7 bases). V was shortened by 7 bases and J by 5 bases, with 11 bases between the two germline ends. The germline CDR1 and CDR2 sequences are SGHRS and YFSETQ. CDR3 length: 12 residues. CDR3: CASGGAGDTQYF. The CDR3 nucleotides are TGCGCCAGCGGGGGGGCGGGAGATACGCAGTATTTT.

In this sample, this clonotype turned up a few times. V gene TRBV6-5 combines with J gene TRBJ2-2; TRBD1 matches 7 bases. V was clipped by 6 bases and J by 7 bases; unmatched bases: 11. Per the germline V gene, CDR1 is MNHEY and CDR2 is SVGAGI. The CDR3 sequence is 15 residues long. The CDR3 DNA reads TGTGCCAGCAGCCGACAGGGCGTTAGTGTCGGGGAGCTGTTTTTT. This sequence encodes CASSRQGVSVGELFF.

This clonotype was counted between two and nine times. A junction end diverges from the germline sequence, so it may reflect a read error. The chain joins TRBV7-2 to TRBJ2-3; TRBD2 matches at 13 bases. The CDR3 runs 13 residues. Germline CDR1 reads SGHTA; CDR2 reads FQGNSA. The CDR3 here is CASSLQLAGGLDF. The DNA for the CDR3 is TGTGCCAGCAGCTTACAACTAGCGGGGGGGCTGGATTTT.

This chain joins TRBV7-2 and TRBJ1-5, with D possibly TRBD1 on 6 matching bases. V was cut by 5 bases and J by 5 bases, with 22 bases left in between. Germline V gives CDR1 SGHTA, CDR2 FQGNSA. The CDR3 consists of 17 residues. The CDR3 is CASSPRGVRGAYQPQHF. CDR3 sequence (DNA): TGTGCCAGCAGCCCTCGGGGGGTGCGGGGGGCGTATCAGCCCCAGCATTTT.

The V and J genes are TRBV7-3 and TRBJ2-6; TRBD2 is a possible D gene (5 bases). Germline loops: CDR1 SGHTA, CDR2 FQGTGA. The CDR3 is 18 residues long. V was clipped by 5 bases and J by 0 bases, with 17 bases between them. CDR3 DNA: TGTGCCAGCAGCCCCCCCCGGACTGCCCGCTCTGGGGCCAACGTCCTGACTTTC. This translates into CASSPPRTARSGANVLTF.

Comment on this clonotype: Compared with germline, one end of the junction differs, possibly owing to a read error. This rearrangement joins TRBV20-1 to TRBJ2-1; D might be TRBD2 (7 bases). Germline lookup yields CDR1 DFQATT and CDR2 SNEGSKA (reference sequence). There are 14 residues in the CDR3. The CDR3 sequence is CSAGEGGGNNEQFF. The CDR3 region has the DNA TGCAGTGCTGGAGAGGGCGGGGGCAACAATGAGCAGTTCTTC.

This chain joins TRBV7-3 and TRBJ1-2, with D unresolved. In germline, CDR1 is SGHTA, CDR2 FQGTGA. CDR3 length equals 13 residues. The V and J ends lost 2 bases and 2 bases respectively, with 6 bases between them. This CDR3 reads CASSLGLNYGYTF. Written as DNA, the CDR3 is TGTGCCAGCAGCTTAGGACTGAACTATGGCTACACCTTC.

The table lists this clonotype with many counts. This chain links TRBV5-1 with TRBJ2-3; no reliable D call. The CDR3 covers 14 residues. Germline V lookup: CDR1 SGHRS, CDR2 YFSETQ. V shed 1 base and J shed 2 bases, with 8 bases lying between them. In DNA form, the CDR3 reads TGCGCCAGCAGCTTGTCCGCCTCCACAGATACGCAGTATTTT. This translates into CASSLSASTDTQYF.

V gene TRBV7-2 combines with J gene TRBJ2-4; D is undetermined. CDR3 length: 15 residues. CDR1 and CDR2 (germline): SGHTA, FQGNSA. Trimming removed 2 bases at V and 1 base at J, with 9 bases between. The CDR3 loop is CASSLRAPAKNIQYF. The CDR3 bases are TGTGCCAGCAGCTTACGGGCCCCCGCCAAAAACATTCAGTACTTC.

The V call is TRBV7-6, the J call TRBJ2-6; D assignment may be TRBD1 or TRBD2 (5 bases each). Trimming stripped 2 bases from V and 0 bases from J, with 23 bases between. Per the germline V gene, CDR1 is SGHVS and CDR2 is FNYEAQ. The CDR3 has 21 amino acids. CDR3 loop: CASSLYSPRDLTVSGANVLTF. The CDR3 region has the DNA TGTGCCAGCAGCTTATATTCGCCTCGGGACCTAACCGTCTCTGGGGCCAACGTCCTGACTTTC.

The CDR3, as DNA: TGTGCCAGCAGCTTGACCTTTGGGCGGGGGTCGAATACGCAGTATTTT. This gives the protein CASSLTFGRGSNTQYF. J is TRBJ2-3 and V is TRBV5-5; 7 bases map to TRBD2. This CDR3 is 16 amino acids long. CDR1 SGHKS and CDR2 YYEKEE come from the germline V gene (reference sequence). Trimming at V came to 1 base and at J to 7 bases, leaving 12 bases not matched to a gene.

The chain couples TRBV4-3 to TRBJ2-7; D is unresolved. This CDR3 contains 15 residues. Germline V CDR1 and CDR2: LGHNA, YSLEER. V was trimmed by 2 bases and J by 5 bases, leaving 16 bases between them. The CDR3 nucleotides read TGCGCCAGCAGCCAAACGGTCCAGCCCGTCCACGAGCAGTACGTC. Protein product: CASSQTVQPVHEQYV.

The chain uses TRBV4-3 and TRBJ1-2, with 8 bases aligning to TRBD1. The V gene end was trimmed by 0 bases and the J gene end by 4 bases; junction bases not matched to a gene: 10. This CDR3 spans 17 amino acids. Germline V gene data show CDR1 as LGHNA and CDR2 as YSLEER. For the CDR3, the DNA is TGCGCCAGCAGCCAAGAGTTTTTGGGGACAGGCACCTATGGCTACACCTTC. Translating gives CASSQEFLGTGTYGYTF.

This clonotype was counted a few times. This rearrangement joins TRBV4-3 to TRBJ2-3; possibly TRBD2 for D (5 bases). V dropped 1 base and J dropped 2 bases, with 10 bases sitting between them. The CDR3 runs to 15 residues. The germline V gene has CDR1 LGHNA and CDR2 YSLEER. In DNA form, the CDR3 reads TGCGCCAGCAGCCAAGGACTACCGGTCACAGATACGCAGTATTTT. Amino acids: CASSQGLPVTDTQYF.

This clonotype was seen only a few times. This chain links TRBV29-1 with TRBJ2-1; TRBD2 is a possible D gene (6 bases). The germline CDR1 and CDR2 sequences are SQVTM and ANQGSEA. The CDR3 sequence is 13 residues long. V lost 6 bases and J lost 4, with 13 bases in between. The DNA of the CDR3 is TGCAGCGTGGGGCGGGACCCATACAATGAGCAGTTCTTC. Translating gives CSVGRDPYNEQFF.

The V gene is TRBV20-1, the J gene TRBJ1-6, with D unclear. The CDR3 contains 17 residues. Germline-derived CDR1 and CDR2 are DFQATT and SNEGSKA (reference sequence). The V and J ends lost 2 bases and 0 bases respectively, with 14 bases between them. In nucleotides, the CDR3 is TGCAGTGCTAGACCCACCCCGAGCGGCTCCTATAATTCACCCCTCCACTTT. It encodes CSARPTPSGSYNSPLHF.

The V call is TRBV7-9, the J call TRBJ2-1; D is tentatively TRBD1 or TRBD2 (5 bases each). Germline values: CDR1 SEHNR, CDR2 FQNEAQ (reference sequence). The CDR3 is 15 amino acids. Trimming took off 0 bases at V and 0 bases at J, with 6 bases between the two ends. For the CDR3, the DNA is TGTGCCAGCAGCTTAGCGGGGACCTCCTACAATGAGCAGTTCTTC. It specifies CASSLAGTSYNEQFF.

This clonotype came up many times. The chain couples TRBV4-3 to TRBJ2-1; no definite D call. V was pared by 2 bases and J by 10 bases, with 12 bases between. Looked up from germline, CDR1 is LGHNA and CDR2 is YSLEER. The CDR3 contains 13 residues. The CDR3 sequence is CASSQWNRQEQFF. The DNA for the CDR3 is TGCGCCAGCAGCCAATGGAATCGGCAGGAGCAGTTCTTC.

This clonotype was counted between two and nine times. This chain links TRBV7-2 with TRBJ2-5, with TRBD2 matching over 7 bases. In germline, CDR1 is SGHTA, CDR2 FQGNSA. The CDR3 length is 15 residues. V was clipped by 4 bases and J by 4 bases; unmatched bases: 9. For the CDR3, the DNA is TGTGCCAGCAGCTCCCTAGCGGTCCCTCCAGAGACCCAGTACTTC. It specifies CASSSLAVPPETQYF.